This passage covers 32 T cell receptor beta chains from one sample sequenced in a study of human T cells and chemical hapten exposure. One entry per CDR3 protein results from TCRdb running MiXCR on the RACE reads. The table includes roughly 180,000 distinct CDR3 sequences, approximately 14% detected once. The time point denotes: patch test 1, 2 weeks after DPC sensitization. Treatment indicated: therapeutic diphenylcyclopropenone sensitization with weekly scalp DPC. Specimen: whole blood, collected in connection with sensitization to the hapten diphenylcyclopropenone (DPC). These receptors originate from a woman aged 25 to 39 with alopecia areata. Some clones in this sample may be carry-over from other donors' samples.

The J gene is TRBJ1-1, the V gene TRBV27; no firm D call. Trimming removed 0 bases from V and 0 bases from J, with 5 bases in between. The CDR3 consists of 14 residues. Germline V gene sequence: CDR1 MNHEY, CDR2 SMNVEV (reference sequence). The CDR3 is CASSLSSMNTEAFF. The CDR3 DNA follows: TGTGCCAGCAGTTTATCCAGCATGAACACTGAAGCTTTCTTT.

In regard to this clonotype: One end of the junction does not line up with germline, which may come from a read error. This chain joins TRBV12-3 or TRBV12-4 and TRBJ2-1; 11 nucleotides align to TRBD2. The CDR3 has 19 residues. CDR3 nucleotide sequence: TGTGTCAGCAGTTTACGATTCCCTAGCGGGGGGTTTCTTCGGAATGAGCAGTTCTTC. Its translation: CVSSLRFPSGGFLRNEQFF.

This clonotype has a count of ten or more. The chain uses TRBV12-5 and TRBJ2-3; 10 bases are shared with TRBD2. V shed 1 base and J 6 bases; nucleotides not matched to a gene: 7. This CDR3 is 16 amino acids long. CDR1 and CDR2 (germline): LGHNT, FRNRAP. CDR3 in amino acids: CASGLASGGFQDTQYF. The CDR3 nucleotides are TGTGCTAGTGGTTTGGCTAGCGGGGGATTCCAGGATACGCAGTATTTT. Looking up the rest from reference TRBV12-5 and TRBJ2-3 gives the full variable domain: DARVTQTPRHKVTEMGQEVTMRCQPILGHNTVFWYRQTMMQGLELLAYFRNRAPLDDSGMPKDRFSAEMPDATLATLKIQPSEPRDSAVYFCASGLASGGFQDTQYFGPGTRLTVL.

This chain joins TRBV2 and TRBJ1-4, with D tentatively TRBD1 (5 bases). The germline V gene has CDR1 SNHLY and CDR2 FYNNEI. V was shortened by 7 bases and J by 8 bases, with 17 bases between the two germline ends. The CDR3 runs to 14 residues. For the CDR3, the DNA is TGTGCCAGCACCGACAGTCTGGGGAGGGAAAAACTGTTTTTT. Translating it yields CASTDSLGREKLFF.

This chain connects TRBV28 to TRBJ1-2, with D unclear. The CDR3 is 13 amino acids. The V and J ends lost 4 bases and 2 bases respectively, with 8 bases between them. The germline V gene has CDR1 MDHEN and CDR2 SYDVKM. CDR3 protein: CASSSHANYGYTF. The CDR3 coding sequence is TGTGCCAGCAGTTCCCACGCAAACTATGGCTACACCTTC.

This clonotype was counted only a few times. Germline and junction disagree at one end, which may indicate a read error. The rearrangement links TRBV7-7 to TRBJ2-2, with 11 positions matching TRBD1. The germline gives CDR1 SSHAT, CDR2 FNYEAQ (reference sequence). This CDR3 spans 19 amino acids. The CDR3 DNA reads as TGTGCTAGCAGCTCACGGGACAGGGGGGCATTTATGAACACCGGGGAGCTGTTTTTT. This sequence encodes CASSSRDRGAFMNTGELFF.

The chain joins TRBV19 to TRBJ2-5; 8 bases are a match to TRBD2. The V gene's germline CDR1 is LNHDA and CDR2 SQIVND (reference sequence). CDR3 size: 14 residues. The V and J ends lost 5 bases and 5 bases, in that order; junction bases with no gene match: 7. For the CDR3, the DNA is TGTGCCAGTAGTCCAGCGGGAGCCTGGGAGACCCAGTACTTC. Its protein is CASSPAGAWETQYF.

This chain links TRBV6-5 with TRBJ1-6; tentative D call: TRBD1 (6 bases). The CDR3 runs to 14 residues. Trimming cost V 6 bases and J 12 bases, with 18 bases left between them. CDR1 is MNHEY and CDR2 is SVGAGI in the germline V gene. The CDR3 DNA reads TGTGCCAGCAGCACTGGGACACCTACGCAACCCCTCCACTTT. As protein: CASSTGTPTQPLHF.

V and J are TRBV20-1 and TRBJ2-7, with D unclear. The germline CDR1 and CDR2 sequences are DFQATT and SNEGSKA (reference sequence). Trimming removed 0 bases at V and 3 bases at J, with 15 bases between. The CDR3 consists of 15 residues. CDR3 sequence reads: CSARDYRSGSYEQYF. The CDR3, as DNA: TGCAGTGCTAGAGATTATCGTTCAGGAAGCTACGAGCAGTACTTC.

This clonotype appeared a few times. The chain is built from TRBV5-1 and TRBJ2-1, with D unresolved. This CDR3 contains 14 residues. The V end was cut by 2 bases, the J end by 5 bases, with 11 bases between. The germline V gene encodes CDR1 SGHRS and CDR2 YFSETQ. The CDR3: CASSLRRSDNEQFF. Here the CDR3 DNA reads TGCGCCAGCAGCTTAAGGAGAAGCGACAATGAGCAGTTCTTC.

The chain carries TRBV9 and TRBJ2-7; 10 nucleotides line up with TRBD2. J lost 4 bases, V lost 5 bases, and 6 bases had no gene match. This CDR3 region has 14 residues. Germline V lookup: CDR1 SGDLS, CDR2 YYNGEE. The DNA of the CDR3 is TGTGCCAGCAGTCCCACGGGACTAGCGTACGAGCAGTACTTC. Amino acids: CASSPTGLAYEQYF.

This clonotype was seen a handful of times. The chain employs TRBV21-1 and TRBJ2-3; no DNA check was done on the table's D call, TRBD2. TRBV21-1 is described as a pseudogene. This CDR3 spans 18 amino acids. As DNA, the CDR3 is TGTGCCAGCAGCAACCGACAGGCTAGCGGGGCCCTCGGGGATACGCAGTATTTT. It yields the protein CASSNRQASGALGDTQYF.

The genes are TRBV29-1 and TRBJ2-2; the match to TRBD2 covers 12 bases. CDR3 length equals 16 residues. Germline CDR1 is SQVTM and CDR2 is ANQGSEA. J was trimmed by 5 bases and V by 4 bases; bases with no gene match: 8. Here the CDR3 reads CSVASGGASPTGELFF. The CDR3, as DNA: TGCAGCGTTGCTAGCGGGGGGGCATCCCCGACCGGGGAGCTGTTTTTT.

This clonotype was recorded a few times. The V and J genes are TRBV3-1 and TRBJ2-4, with D uncertain. The CDR3 contains 14 residues. Germline V gene data show CDR1 as LGHDT and CDR2 as YNNKEL (reference sequence). The V gene lost 4 bases and the J gene lost 3 bases, with 10 bases spanning the gap. CDR3 DNA sequence: TGTGCCAGCAGCCTTTCGGCCAGCAAAAACATTCAGTACTTC. Amino acid sequence: CASSLSASKNIQYF.

This clonotype has just a few counts. The chain is built from TRBV20-1 and TRBJ2-4; D possibly corresponds to TRBD2 (5 bases). Germline V CDR1 and CDR2: DFQATT, SNEGSKA (reference sequence). The V end was cut by 2 bases, the J end by 0 bases, with 20 bases between. The CDR3 sequence is 18 residues long. The CDR3 DNA reads TGCAGTGCTAGACCCCCTGGGAGAAACTTACTAGCCAAAAACATTCAGTACTTC. Its protein product is CSARPPGRNLLAKNIQYF.

The table lists this clonotype with a few counts. V usage is TRBV6-1 and J usage is TRBJ2-7, with TRBD1 matching over 7 bases. CDR3 size: 15 residues. Germline values: CDR1 MNHNS, CDR2 SASEGT. The V and J ends lost 7 bases and 0 bases, in that order; junction bases with no gene match: 9. CDR3 DNA sequence: TGTGCCAGCAAGATGGACAGGAGTTACTCCTACGAGCAGTACTTC. Amino acids: CASKMDRSYSYEQYF.

This clonotype was counted many times. The rearrangement links TRBV11-1 to TRBJ2-7, with D uncertain. Trimming removed 2 bases from V and 6 bases from J, with 17 bases in between. The CDR3 length is 15 residues. From germline, CDR1 is SGHAT and CDR2 FQDESV (reference sequence). Here the CDR3 DNA reads TGTGCCAGCAGCTTAATAAAAATCCCCCACGGCGAGCAGTACTTC. This gives the protein CASSLIKIPHGEQYF.

This clonotype came up a few times. V and J are TRBV12-3 or TRBV12-4 and TRBJ1-5; perhaps TRBD1 as D (6 bases). The ends were cut back, 2 bases at V and 4 bases at J, with 12 bases in the middle. This CDR3 region has 15 residues. The CDR3 sequence is CASSLMAGVNQPQHF. The DNA for the CDR3 is TGTGCCAGCAGTTTAATGGCAGGGGTAAATCAGCCCCAGCATTTT.

This chain connects TRBV3-1 to TRBJ2-7; the D is unclear. This CDR3 is 15 amino acids long. V dropped 1 base and J dropped 3 bases, with 13 bases sitting between them. Germline CDR1 is LGHDT and CDR2 is YNNKEL (reference sequence). This chain's CDR3 is CASSQGAQTGYEQYF. The CDR3 DNA follows: TGTGCCAGCAGCCAAGGGGCGCAAACGGGCTACGAGCAGTACTTC.

This clonotype was seen ten or more times. This chain connects TRBV7-9 to TRBJ1-2, with 7 bases lining up with TRBD1. The CDR3 totals 15 residues. CDR1 is SEHNR and CDR2 is FQNEAQ in the germline V gene (reference sequence). Trimming cost V 5 bases and J 4 bases; bases outside gene matches: 10. The CDR3 DNA reads TGTGCCAGCAGCCCACCTGTAGGGGGCGGCTATGGCTACACCTTC. Translation: CASSPPVGGGYGYTF. Filled out from reference TRBV7-9 and TRBJ1-2, the complete variable domain reads DTGVSQNPRHKITKRGQNVTFRCDPISEHNRLYWYRQTLGQGPEFLTYFQNEAQLEKSRLLSDRFSAERPKGSFSTLEIQRTEQGDSAMYLCASSPPVGGGYGYTFGSGTRLTVV.

This clonotype has a count of ten or more. The genes are TRBV27 and TRBJ2-1; 11 bases fit TRBD2. V lost 3 bases and J lost 7; bases outside the gene matches: 11. The CDR3 has 17 amino acids. CDR1 and CDR2 from the germline V gene are MNHEY and SMNVEV (reference sequence). The CDR3 DNA is TGTGCCAGCAGTTTCGTGGCGCTAGCGGGAGGTTATAATGAGCAGTTCTTC. As protein: CASSFVALAGGYNEQFF.

The V and J genes are TRBV3-1 and TRBJ2-5; D possibly uses TRBD1 or TRBD2 (5 bases each). Per germline, CDR1 LGHDT and CDR2 YNNKEL (reference sequence). The CDR3 is made up of 15 amino acids. Trimming stripped 0 bases from V and 4 bases from J, with 12 bases between. The CDR3 loop reads CASSQEPGPRETQYF. The CDR3 bases are TGTGCCAGCAGCCAAGAGCCGGGACCGAGAGAGACCCAGTACTTC.

J is TRBJ2-7 and V is TRBV6-6; D not certain. Trimming shortened V by 4 bases and J by 2 bases, and 15 bases separated the two germline ends. The germline V gene encodes CDR1 MNHNY and CDR2 SVGAGI (reference sequence). The CDR3 sequence is 15 residues long. The CDR3 sequence is CASSLAAGNPYEQYF. In DNA, the CDR3 is TGTGCCAGCAGTTTGGCGGCAGGCAACCCCTACGAGCAGTACTTC.

This clonotype occurred a few times. The chain uses TRBV19 and TRBJ1-5; the match to TRBD1 covers 10 bases. The CDR3 covers 16 residues. The germline V gene encodes CDR1 LNHDA and CDR2 SQIVND (reference sequence). With 4 bases clipped from V and 5 bases from J, the junction kept 8 bases outside the gene matches. The CDR3 loop reads CASSNTGQGLYQPQHF. The CDR3 nucleotides are TGTGCCAGTAGTAATACGGGACAGGGGTTGTATCAGCCCCAGCATTTT.

The rearrangement joins TRBV9 to TRBJ2-7, with 13 bases lining up with TRBD2. The CDR3 totals 19 residues. Germline trimming cut 2 bases from V and 0 bases from J; bases unmatched to any gene: 11. The germline gives CDR1 SGDLS, CDR2 YYNGEE. CDR3 in amino acids: CASSVRPTSGGLSSYEQYF. CDR3 DNA: TGTGCCAGCAGCGTGCGGCCGACTAGCGGGGGGCTGAGCTCCTACGAGCAGTACTTC. Drawing the rest from reference TRBV9 and TRBJ2-7, the complete variable domain is DSGVTQTPKHLITATGQRVTLRCSPRSGDLSVYWYQQSLDQGLQFLIQYYNGEERAKGNILERFSAQQFPDLHSELNLSSLELGDSALYFCASSVRPTSGGLSSYEQYFGPGTRLTVT.

This clonotype was detected only a few times. The chain employs TRBV29-1 and TRBJ2-5, with 9 nucleotides matching TRBD1. The germline V gene encodes CDR1 SQVTM and CDR2 ANQGSEA. With V trimmed by 5 bases and J by 5 bases, 9 bases remained unmatched. This CDR3 is 14 amino acids long. CDR3 sequence: CSVSDRGYTETQYF. DNA of the CDR3: TGCAGCGTTTCTGACAGGGGGTATACGGAGACCCAGTACTTC.

The chain carries TRBV18 and TRBJ2-7, with 9 positions matching TRBD1. V was clipped by 3 bases and J by 4 bases; unmatched bases: 4. The CDR3 has 14 amino acids. Germline V gene data show CDR1 as KGHSH and CDR2 as LQKENI. The DNA for the CDR3 is TGTGCCAGCTCACCGGGACAGGGAAAATACGAGCAGTACTTC. The encoded protein is CASSPGQGKYEQYF.

The genes are TRBV20-1 and TRBJ2-1; D remains ambiguous. This CDR3 is built from 12 residues. The germline CDR1 and CDR2 sequences are DFQATT and SNEGSKA (reference sequence). V lost 0 bases and J lost 7, with 7 bases in between. The chain's CDR3 is CSAREKENEQFF. In DNA, the CDR3 is TGCAGTGCTAGAGAGAAGGAAAATGAGCAGTTCTTC.

The V call is TRBV7-2, the J call TRBJ2-1; 9 nucleotides match TRBD2. The CDR3 contains 17 residues. V lost 1 base, J lost 2 bases, and 6 bases stayed unmatched. The V gene's germline CDR1 is SGHTA and CDR2 FQGNSA. The CDR3 loop reads CASSLVASGVPYNEQFF. The CDR3 DNA is TGTGCCAGCAGCTTAGTGGCTAGCGGGGTCCCCTACAATGAGCAGTTCTTC.

This clonotype has only a few counts. The chain employs TRBV9 and TRBJ2-7; TRBD2 aligns across 8 bases. J lost 0 bases, V lost 1 base, and 3 bases had no gene match. The CDR3 spans 15 residues. Germline V gene lookup returns CDR1 SGDLS and CDR2 YYNGEE. DNA for the CDR3: TGTGCCAGCAGCGTATCGGCGGGGGGCTCCTACGAGCAGTACTTC. It is translated as CASSVSAGGSYEQYF.

This clonotype was counted at least ten times. The chain joins TRBV7-9 to TRBJ1-1, with 8 bases lining up with TRBD1. The V gene's germline CDR1 is SEHNR and CDR2 FQNEAQ (reference sequence). The J segment lost 6 bases and the V segment lost 1 base, leaving 4 bases of the junction unmatched. CDR3 length: 14 residues. CDR3 loop: CASSLGTGRAEAFF. The CDR3 nucleotides read TGTGCCAGCAGCTTAGGGACAGGGAGGGCTGAAGCTTTCTTT.

This chain joins TRBV25-1 and TRBJ1-1; D is possibly TRBD1 (6 bases). Deletions cut 1 base from V and 6 bases from J, with 12 bases between. Germline V gene sequence: CDR1 MGHDK, CDR2 SYGVNS. This CDR3 is built from 14 residues. The DNA for the CDR3 is TGTGCCAGCAGTGAATCGGCAGGGGCACCTGAAGCTTTCTTT. Encoded protein: CASSESAGAPEAFF. The complete variable domain, with remaining parts taken from reference TRBV25-1 and TRBJ1-1, reads EADIYQTPRYLVIGTGKKITLECSQTMGHDKMYWYQQDPGMELHLIHYSYGVNSTEKGDLSSESTVSRIRTEHFPLTLESARPSHTSQYLCASSESAGAPEAFFGQGTRLTVV.